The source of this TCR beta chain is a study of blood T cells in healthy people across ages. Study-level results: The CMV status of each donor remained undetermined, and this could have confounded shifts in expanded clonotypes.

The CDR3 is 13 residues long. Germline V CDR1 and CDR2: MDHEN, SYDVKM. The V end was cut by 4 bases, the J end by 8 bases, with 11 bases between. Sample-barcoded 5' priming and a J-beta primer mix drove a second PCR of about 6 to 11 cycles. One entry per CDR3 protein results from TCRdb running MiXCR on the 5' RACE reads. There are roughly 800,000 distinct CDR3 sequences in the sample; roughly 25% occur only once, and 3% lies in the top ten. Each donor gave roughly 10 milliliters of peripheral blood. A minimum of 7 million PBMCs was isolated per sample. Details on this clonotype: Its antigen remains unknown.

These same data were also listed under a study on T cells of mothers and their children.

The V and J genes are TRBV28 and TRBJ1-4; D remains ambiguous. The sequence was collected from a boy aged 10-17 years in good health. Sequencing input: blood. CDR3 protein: CASSYRAGEKLFF. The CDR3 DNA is TGTGCCAGCAGTTACCGGGCCGGCGAAAAACTGTTTTTT.